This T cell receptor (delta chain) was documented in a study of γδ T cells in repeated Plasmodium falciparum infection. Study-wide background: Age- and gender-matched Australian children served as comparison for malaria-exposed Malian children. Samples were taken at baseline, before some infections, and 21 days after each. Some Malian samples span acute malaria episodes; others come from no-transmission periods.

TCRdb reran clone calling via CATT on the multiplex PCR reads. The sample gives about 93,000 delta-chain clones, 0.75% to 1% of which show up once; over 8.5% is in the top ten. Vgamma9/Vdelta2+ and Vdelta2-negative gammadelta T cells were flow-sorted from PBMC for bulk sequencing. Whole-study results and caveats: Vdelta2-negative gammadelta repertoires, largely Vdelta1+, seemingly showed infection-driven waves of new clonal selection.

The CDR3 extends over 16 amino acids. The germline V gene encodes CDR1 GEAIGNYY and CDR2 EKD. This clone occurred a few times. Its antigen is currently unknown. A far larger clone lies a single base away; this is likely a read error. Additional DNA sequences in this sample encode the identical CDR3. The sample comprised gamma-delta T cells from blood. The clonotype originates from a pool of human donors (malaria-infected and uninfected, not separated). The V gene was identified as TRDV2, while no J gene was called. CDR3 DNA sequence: TGTGCCTGTGACACCGTAAGTTTGCCGTACACCGATAAACTTATCTTT. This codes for CACDTVSLPYTDKLIF.